This T cell receptor (beta chain) was captured by sequencing in a study of shared clonotypes between healthy human individuals (dated by TCRdb to about 2020). At the level of the whole study: A few men and two women, aged 18 to 49 years, made up the cohort. For each donor, three plates each were used for CD4 naive and CD4 memory, two plates were used for CD8 naive, and one plate was used for CD8 memory. The study deeply sequenced blood TCR repertoires of about 5 healthy adults to estimate repertoire size and the extent of clonotype sharing between individuals. Libraries were prepared and TCR repertoires were sequenced by different laboratories using diverse techniques, in order to increase sequencing depth and limit assay-specific biases. Per donor, leukapheresis produced somewhere between about 0.85 and 9.5 billion PBMCs. Overall study results and their limits: Approximately 5% of naive CD4, more than 3% of naive CD8, 2.3% of memory CD4, and 0.4% of memory CD8 clonotypes were shared across several donors. Only blood was sampled, and tissue TCR repertoires likely differ from those in blood. Based on pairwise subsampling, the degree of clonotype sharing among donors was expected to be affected by sequencing depth. Clonotypes shared by all four sorted-subset donors showed higher generation probabilities than non-shared clonotypes. Rarefaction of sorted-subset datasets indicated incomplete sequencing despite the large sequencing depth. Larger estimated clonotype richness was generally found for naive subsets than for memory subsets. Because the study included only a small number of donors, the genetic and exposure-history diversity represented was limited.

With regard to this clone: What antigen it recognizes has not been identified. Base-call qualities are not available, and no considerably larger clone is one nucleotide away.

TCR CDR3 regions were amplified from genomic DNA by multiplex PCR using the deep immunoSEQ assay. Extracted genomic DNA from each cell subset was distributed evenly across all wells of several immunoSEQ 96-well plates, and each plate was treated as a replicate. Each replicate PCR for sorted subsets received about 220 ng genomic DNA, equal to about 30,000 T cell genomes. The purified libraries were quantified using a Qubit 3.0 fluorometer, sized with a Bioanalyzer 2100, and then quantified again using the KAPA Library Quantification kit. Every immunoSEQ 96-well plate was sequenced on a dedicated single-read 150-cycle Illumina NextSeq 550 flow cell. Regarding the original processing steps: Because only junctional sequences without quality scores were contained in the immunoSEQ output, filtering matching that applied to full-length reads could not be performed. To assign V/J genes and CDR3, sequences were annotated using PyIR, a Python wrapper for IgBLAST v1.9, with IMGT germline references. Reads with weak V/J assignments (E-value above 1e-6), missing CDR3, stop codons, out-of-frame junctions, or ambiguous translated residues were removed. V3J clonotypes were defined by identical inferred V gene, J gene, and CDR3 amino acid sequence. Percentage overlap between repertoires was computed as shared unique clonotypes divided by the size of the smaller repertoire. Three approaches were used to assess repertoire richness: RTK rarefaction, the Chao1 estimator, and Recon v2.1 estimates of unobserved clonotypes. OLGA was used to compute generation probabilities for all TCRbeta clonotypes that the gDNA method yielded from a handful of donors. TCRdb took this table from immuneACCESS and kept in-frame rearrangements with V and J called. Such tables lack part of the clones; where checked against another copy, unresolved V genes explain under half of the gap, and the rest is unexplained. V and J calls and clone size come straight from that table; D and trimming were deduced from the DNA. This sample lists 2.5 million or so clones; around nine tenths were detected once. The top ten clones comprise around 0.15% of the sample.

The donors were healthy, HIV-negative adults who had no recently reported acute infections or vaccinations. Every donor was a Caucasian adult living in Nashville, Tennessee, USA. CD4+ T cells were enriched by magnetic negative selection, after which naive cells were positively selected on CD45RA and the negative fraction was taken as the memory subset. Blood was collected by leukapheresis, and PBMCs were isolated by Ficoll-Histopaque density gradient centrifugation and then cryopreserved in liquid nitrogen vapor phase. Analytical flow cytometry was used to check the purity and quantity of every magnetically sorted T cell population. Genomic DNA was isolated from every sorted fraction and measured by UV absorbance on a Nanodrop 2000c. Sequencing input: naive CD4+ T cells sorted from blood. The cell subset or site label, read with the paper, signifies: CD45RA+ positively selected. This TCR came from a man aged 18 to 30 in good health.

Here is the DNA: TGTGCCAGCAGCTTTAAGGAGGGGCCATACGAGCAGTACTTC. This translates into CASSFKEGPYEQYF. The sequence links TRBV7-6 to TRBJ2-7; D gene: possibly TRBD2, on 6 matching bases. V is cut by 3 bases and J by 4 bases, and the space between the germline ends is 13 bases. The CDR3, from cysteine to phenylalanine, totals 14 residues. The entry retains the CDR3 DNA only, 42 bases that are in frame from base 1. CDR1 is given as SGHVS and CDR2 as FNYEAQ, both from the germline V gene.